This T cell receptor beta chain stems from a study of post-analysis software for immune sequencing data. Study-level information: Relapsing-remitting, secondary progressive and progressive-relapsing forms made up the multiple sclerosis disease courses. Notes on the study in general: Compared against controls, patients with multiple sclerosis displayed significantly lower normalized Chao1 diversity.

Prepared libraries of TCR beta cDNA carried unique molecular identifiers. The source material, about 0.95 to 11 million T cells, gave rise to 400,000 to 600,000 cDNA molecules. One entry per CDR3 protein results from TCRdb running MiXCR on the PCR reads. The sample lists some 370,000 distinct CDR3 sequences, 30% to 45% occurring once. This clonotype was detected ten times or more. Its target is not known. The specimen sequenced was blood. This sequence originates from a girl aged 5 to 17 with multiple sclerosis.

This CDR3 is CSVNLSSYEQYF. CDR3 DNA sequence: TGCAGCGTTAACCTCTCCTCCTACGAGCAGTACTTC. The chain joins TRBV29-1 to TRBJ2-7; D gene uncertain. This CDR3 contains 12 residues. Trimming took 5 bases from V and 0 from J, leaving 8 bases between them. The germline V gene has CDR1 SQVTM and CDR2 ANQGSEA.